The clone carrying this T cell receptor beta chain has ten or more counts. Its matching antigen is unknown. This sample stems from a study of read filtering for tumor transcriptome and immune sequencing. CDR1 and CDR2 (germline): DFQATT, SNEGSKA (reference sequence). CDR3 length: 15 residues. Trimming took 5 bases from V and 2 from J; bases not matched to a gene: 10. Molecular barcoded adaptors covering alpha/delta and beta/gamma chains were used on roughly 400 ng RNA. TCRdb re-called the reads with MiXCR, one entry per CDR3 protein. The table records tens of thousands of distinct CDR3 sequences, roughly 19% of them present only once. Study-wide points: About 82% of IR-seq clonotypes had a single read, yet these held about 3.5% of reads.

This TCR was recovered from a donor at least 40 years old with multiple myeloma. The source material was a population of CD138-negative cells sorted from bone marrow. The chain carries TRBV20-1 and TRBJ2-3; TRBD2 matches at 7 bases. The chain's CDR3 is CSAAWRERATDTQYF. The CDR3 nucleotides are TGCAGTGCTGCCTGGCGGGAGAGGGCCACAGATACGCAGTATTTT.